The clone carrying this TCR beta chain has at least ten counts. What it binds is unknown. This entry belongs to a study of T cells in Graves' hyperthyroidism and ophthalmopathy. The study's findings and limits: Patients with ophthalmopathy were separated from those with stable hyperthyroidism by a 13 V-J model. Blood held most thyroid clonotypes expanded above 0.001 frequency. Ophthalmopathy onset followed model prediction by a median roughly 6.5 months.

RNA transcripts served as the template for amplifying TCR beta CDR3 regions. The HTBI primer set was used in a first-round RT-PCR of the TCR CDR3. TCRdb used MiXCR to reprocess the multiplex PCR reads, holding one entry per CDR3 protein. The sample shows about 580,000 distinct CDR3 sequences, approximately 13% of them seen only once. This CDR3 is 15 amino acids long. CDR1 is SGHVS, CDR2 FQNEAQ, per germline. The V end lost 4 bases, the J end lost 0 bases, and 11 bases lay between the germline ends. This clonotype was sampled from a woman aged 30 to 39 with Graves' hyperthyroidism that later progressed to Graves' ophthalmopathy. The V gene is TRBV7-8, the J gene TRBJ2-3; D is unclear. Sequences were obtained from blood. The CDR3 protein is CASSYGSTSTDTQYF. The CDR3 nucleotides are TGTGCCAGCAGCTACGGGTCCACTAGCACAGATACGCAGTATTTT.